This is a list of T cell receptor beta chains from one sample in a study of shared clonotypes between healthy human individuals. Some clones are missing from TCRdb's copy, which holds only in-frame ones; the method was immunoSEQ multiplex PCR. The top ten hold 0.35% to 0.5% of the sample, which has approximately 2.1 million clones, approximately 95% seen once. Sequenced sample: naive CD4+ T cells from PBMCs. These receptors came from a young man in good health. Some clones in this sample may be carry-over from other donors' samples. Each CDR3 is given with its conserved first and last residue. Each record gives: CDR3 protein, CDR3 DNA, J gene, CDR3 length, D gene, clone size, V gene. D genes are given only for firm matches. Part of the rows lack a size; the others show once, few, many or a class for expanded clones.

CDR3aa: CASSLRSTNEQYF
CDR3nt: TGTGCCAGCAGTTTACGGTCGACCAACGAGCAGTACTTC
j_gene: TRBJ2-7
len: 13
d_gene: NA
abundance: NA
v_gene: TRBV28

CDR3aa: CASSYTTGGAEKLFF
CDR3nt: TGTGCCAGCAGTTACACGACAGGGGGCGCCGAAAAACTGTTTTTT
j_gene: TRBJ1-4
len: 15
d_gene: TRBD1
abundance: NA
v_gene: TRBV6-6

CDR3aa: CASSVSGNSEKLFF
CDR3nt: TGTGCCAGCAGCGTATCTGGGAATAGTGAAAAACTGTTTTTT
j_gene: TRBJ1-4
len: 14
d_gene: NA
abundance: NA
v_gene: TRBV9

CDR3aa: CASSISTGSNYGYTF
CDR3nt: TGTGCCAGTAGTATTTCGACAGGCTCTAACTATGGCTACACCTTC
j_gene: TRBJ1-2
len: 15
d_gene: NA
abundance: NA
v_gene: TRBV19

CDR3aa: CASSFRRLPNQPQHF
CDR3nt: TGTGCCAGCAGTTTCCGCAGACTCCCCAATCAGCCCCAGCATTTT
j_gene: TRBJ1-5
len: 15
d_gene: NA
abundance: NA
v_gene: TRBV27

CDR3aa: CASGFAGGSYEQYF
CDR3nt: TGTGCCAGCGGTTTCGCAGGGGGAAGCTACGAGCAGTACTTC
j_gene: TRBJ2-7
len: 14
d_gene: TRBD1
abundance: NA
v_gene: TRBV6-1

CDR3aa: CATQAGAGVQETQYF
CDR3nt: TGCGCCACACAAGCGGGGGCGGGAGTACAAGAGACCCAGTACTTC
j_gene: TRBJ2-5
len: 15
d_gene: TRBD2
abundance: NA
v_gene: TRBV5-1

CDR3aa: CASSSDSRRGKLFF
CDR3nt: TGTGCCAGCAGCTCAGACAGTCGGAGGGGGAAACTGTTTTTT
j_gene: TRBJ1-4
len: 14
d_gene: NA
abundance: NA
v_gene: TRBV7-9

CDR3aa: CASSPGGAGSNQPQHF
CDR3nt: TGTGCCAGCAGCCCCGGGGGGGCAGGAAGCAATCAGCCCCAGCATTTT
j_gene: TRBJ1-5
len: 16
d_gene: NA
abundance: NA
v_gene: TRBV7-2

CDR3aa: CASSYAIPRDTTEAFF
CDR3nt: TGTGCCAGCAGCTACGCGATTCCCAGGGATACCACTGAAGCTTTCTTT
j_gene: TRBJ1-1
len: 16
d_gene: NA
abundance: NA
v_gene: TRBV5-8

CDR3aa: CASAQGANGYTF
CDR3nt: TGTGCTAGCGCACAGGGGGCGAATGGCTACACCTTC
j_gene: TRBJ1-2
len: 12
d_gene: TRBD1
abundance: NA
v_gene: TRBV12-5

CDR3aa: CASSGQGDADTQYF
CDR3nt: TGCGCCAGCAGCGGCCAGGGGGACGCAGATACGCAGTATTTT
j_gene: TRBJ2-3
len: 14
d_gene: TRBD1
abundance: NA
v_gene: TRBV5-1

CDR3aa: CASSPRGNEKLFF
CDR3nt: TGTGCCAGCAGCCCGCGCGGTAATGAAAAACTGTTTTTT
j_gene: TRBJ1-4
len: 13
d_gene: NA
abundance: NA
v_gene: TRBV6-6

CDR3aa: CASSLFTGTGYTF
CDR3nt: TGTGCCAGCAGTTTATTCACAGGGACGGGCTACACCTTC
j_gene: TRBJ1-2
len: 13
d_gene: NA
abundance: NA
v_gene: TRBV27

CDR3aa: CASSPTGAYSNQPQHF
CDR3nt: TGTGCCAGCAGCCCAACAGGAGCTTATAGCAATCAGCCCCAGCATTTT
j_gene: TRBJ1-5
len: 16
d_gene: NA
abundance: NA
v_gene: TRBV28

CDR3aa: CASSPVTASGNTIYF
CDR3nt: TGTGCCAGCTCACCAGTGACAGCCTCTGGAAACACCATATATTTT
j_gene: TRBJ1-3
len: 15
d_gene: NA
abundance: NA
v_gene: TRBV18

CDR3aa: CAWSQPMTGPNEKLFF
CDR3nt: TGTGCCTGGAGCCAGCCCATGACAGGGCCTAATGAAAAACTGTTTTTT
j_gene: TRBJ1-4
len: 16
d_gene: TRBD1
abundance: once
v_gene: TRBV30

CDR3aa: CASSLGRYTEAFF
CDR3nt: TGTGCCAGCAGTTTAGGGCGGTACACTGAAGCTTTCTTT
j_gene: TRBJ1-1
len: 13
d_gene: NA
abundance: once
v_gene: TRBV27

CDR3aa: CASRGRSQETQYF
CDR3nt: TGTGCCAGTAGGGGTAGGTCCCAAGAGACCCAGTACTTC
j_gene: TRBJ2-5
len: 13
d_gene: NA
abundance: once
v_gene: TRBV19

CDR3aa: CASSKDRVRGNEQFF
CDR3nt: TGTGCCAGTAGCAAGGACAGGGTTAGGGGCAATGAGCAGTTCTTC
j_gene: TRBJ2-1
len: 15
d_gene: TRBD1
abundance: NA
v_gene: TRBV19

CDR3aa: CASSLGQGVGQPQHF
CDR3nt: TGTGCCAGCAGTTTGGGACAGGGGGTAGGTCAGCCCCAGCATTTT
j_gene: TRBJ1-5
len: 15
d_gene: TRBD1
abundance: NA
v_gene: TRBV6-5

CDR3aa: CASSSGRPNTEAFF
CDR3nt: TGTGCCAGCAGTTCGGGACGGCCGAACACTGAAGCTTTCTTT
j_gene: TRBJ1-1
len: 14
d_gene: NA
abundance: NA
v_gene: TRBV2

CDR3aa: CASSFAGAVNYNEQFF
CDR3nt: TGTGCCAGCAGTTTTGCGGGGGCAGTAAACTACAATGAGCAGTTCTTC
j_gene: TRBJ2-1
len: 16
d_gene: NA
abundance: NA
v_gene: TRBV28

CDR3aa: CASSLGLGPGFSNQPQHF
CDR3nt: TGTGCCAGCAGCTTGGGCCTGGGACCGGGCTTTAGCAATCAGCCCCAGCATTTT
j_gene: TRBJ1-5
len: 18
d_gene: NA
abundance: NA
v_gene: TRBV5-8

CDR3aa: CASIRGDRTTDTQYF
CDR3nt: TGTGCCAGCATACGTGGTGACAGGACAACAGATACGCAGTATTTT
j_gene: TRBJ2-3
len: 15
d_gene: NA
abundance: NA
v_gene: TRBV7-9

CDR3aa: CATLEGVGEQYF
CDR3nt: TGTGCGACCTTGGAGGGAGTGGGCGAGCAGTACTTC
j_gene: TRBJ2-7
len: 12
d_gene: NA
abundance: NA
v_gene: TRBV11-2

CDR3aa: CASSRVSTDTQYF
CDR3nt: TGTGCCAGCAGTCGGGTTAGCACAGATACGCAGTATTTT
j_gene: TRBJ2-3
len: 13
d_gene: NA
abundance: NA
v_gene: TRBV28

CDR3aa: CASRTREKYSNQPQHF
CDR3nt: TGTGCCAGTAGGACCCGGGAGAAATATAGCAATCAGCCCCAGCATTTT
j_gene: TRBJ1-5
len: 16
d_gene: NA
abundance: NA
v_gene: TRBV19

CDR3aa: CASSEAPFAGVGETQYF
CDR3nt: TGTGCCAGCAGTGAAGCCCCCTTCGCGGGAGTGGGAGAGACCCAGTACTTC
j_gene: TRBJ2-5
len: 17
d_gene: TRBD2
abundance: NA
v_gene: TRBV6-1

CDR3aa: CASISFQVAGVLQYF
CDR3nt: TGTGCCAGCATCTCCTTCCAGGTAGCGGGAGTATTGCAGTACTTC
j_gene: TRBJ2-7
len: 15
d_gene: TRBD2
abundance: NA
v_gene: TRBV6-6

CDR3aa: CASSLTFGPNQPQHF
CDR3nt: TGCGCCAGCAGCCTTACTTTCGGACCAAATCAGCCCCAGCATTTT
j_gene: TRBJ1-5
len: 15
d_gene: NA
abundance: NA
v_gene: TRBV4-1

CDR3aa: CASSPVGGNTIYF
CDR3nt: TGTGCCAGCAGCCCCGTCGGGGGAAACACCATATATTTT
j_gene: TRBJ1-3
len: 13
d_gene: NA
abundance: NA
v_gene: TRBV7-9

CDR3aa: CASSLNPGLAFYEQYF
CDR3nt: TGTGCCAGCAGCCTCAACCCGGGACTGGCGTTCTACGAGCAGTACTTC
j_gene: TRBJ2-7
len: 16
d_gene: NA
abundance: NA
v_gene: TRBV7-2

CDR3aa: CASSLKGVSTYEQYF
CDR3nt: TGTGCCAGCAGCCTAAAGGGGGTCAGCACCTACGAGCAGTACTTC
j_gene: TRBJ2-7
len: 15
d_gene: NA
abundance: NA
v_gene: TRBV5-4

CDR3aa: CASSLSAGQGLAQYF
CDR3nt: TGTGCCAGCAGCTTGTCGGCGGGACAGGGGCTGGCCCAGTACTTC
j_gene: TRBJ2-5
len: 15
d_gene: TRBD1
abundance: NA
v_gene: TRBV7-6

CDR3aa: CASSQRDSSFSDTQYF
CDR3nt: TGCGCCAGCAGCCAGAGAGATTCGAGTTTTTCAGATACGCAGTATTTT
j_gene: TRBJ2-3
len: 16
d_gene: NA
abundance: NA
v_gene: TRBV4-1

CDR3aa: CASSKSLSGFDNEQFF
CDR3nt: TGTGCCAGTAGTAAGTCTCTTAGCGGGTTTGACAATGAGCAGTTCTTC
j_gene: TRBJ2-1
len: 16
d_gene: TRBD2
abundance: NA
v_gene: TRBV19

CDR3aa: CASSESGRGETQYF
CDR3nt: TGCGCCAGCAGTGAGTCAGGGCGGGGGGAGACCCAGTACTTC
j_gene: TRBJ2-5
len: 14
d_gene: TRBD2
abundance: NA
v_gene: TRBV10-1

CDR3aa: CASNRQGAADEQYF
CDR3nt: TGTGCCAGCAACCGACAGGGGGCCGCGGACGAGCAGTACTTC
j_gene: TRBJ2-7
len: 14
d_gene: TRBD1
abundance: NA
v_gene: TRBV6-6

CDR3aa: CAIRPRDRVNTEAFF
CDR3nt: TGTGCCATCAGACCCCGGGACAGGGTGAACACTGAAGCTTTCTTT
j_gene: TRBJ1-1
len: 15
d_gene: TRBD1
abundance: NA
v_gene: TRBV10-3

CDR3aa: CASSLWADIGGNTIYF
CDR3nt: TGTGCCAGCAGTTTATGGGCCGACATTGGTGGAAACACCATATATTTT
j_gene: TRBJ1-3
len: 16
d_gene: NA
abundance: few
v_gene: TRBV28

CDR3aa: CASFQGALSNEKLFF
CDR3nt: TGTGCCAGTTTCCAGGGGGCGTTGAGTAATGAAAAACTGTTTTTT
j_gene: TRBJ1-4
len: 15
d_gene: TRBD1
abundance: once
v_gene: TRBV6-6

CDR3aa: CASSIGRYQETQYF
CDR3nt: TGTGCCAGTAGTATCGGCAGATACCAAGAGACCCAGTACTTC
j_gene: TRBJ2-5
len: 14
d_gene: NA
abundance: NA
v_gene: TRBV19

CDR3aa: CASSLVTGEGGYTF
CDR3nt: TGCGCCAGCAGCTTGGTGACAGGGGAAGGAGGCTACACCTTC
j_gene: TRBJ1-2
len: 14
d_gene: TRBD1
abundance: NA
v_gene: TRBV5-1

CDR3aa: CASSEEGAGADTQYF
CDR3nt: TGTGCCAGCAGTGAGGAGGGTGCAGGGGCAGATACGCAGTATTTT
j_gene: TRBJ2-3
len: 15
d_gene: NA
abundance: NA
v_gene: TRBV2

CDR3aa: CASSVAWEGIYGYTF
CDR3nt: TGTGCCAGCAGCGTAGCTTGGGAGGGGATCTATGGCTACACCTTC
j_gene: TRBJ1-2
len: 15
d_gene: NA
abundance: few
v_gene: TRBV9

CDR3aa: CASSLGREGDTQYF
CDR3nt: TGTGCCAGCAGCTTGGGGAGGGAAGGAGATACGCAGTATTTT
j_gene: TRBJ2-3
len: 14
d_gene: NA
abundance: NA
v_gene: TRBV5-6

CDR3aa: CASSLDRTGHNEKLFF
CDR3nt: TGTGCCAGCAGCTTAGATCGCACAGGCCATAATGAAAAACTGTTTTTT
j_gene: TRBJ1-4
len: 16
d_gene: NA
abundance: NA
v_gene: TRBV7-2

CDR3aa: CASMNRPNEKLFF
CDR3nt: TGTGCCAGCATGAACAGGCCAAATGAAAAACTGTTTTTT
j_gene: TRBJ1-4
len: 13
d_gene: NA
abundance: NA
v_gene: TRBV2

CDR3aa: CASSTGTASETQYF
CDR3nt: TGTGCCAGCAGTACCGGGACAGCTTCAGAGACCCAGTACTTC
j_gene: TRBJ2-5
len: 14
d_gene: TRBD1
abundance: NA
v_gene: TRBV6-5

CDR3aa: CASHTGTNNSPLHF
CDR3nt: TGTGCCAGCCATACCGGGACAAACAATTCACCCCTCCACTTT
j_gene: TRBJ1-6
len: 14
d_gene: NA
abundance: once
v_gene: TRBV6-5

CDR3aa: CASSQVAGDGIQYF
CDR3nt: TGTGCCAGCAGCCAGGTAGCAGGGGACGGCATTCAGTACTTC
j_gene: TRBJ2-4
len: 14
d_gene: NA
abundance: NA
v_gene: TRBV11-3